This T cell receptor (beta chain) came from a study of identical twins. Overall study results and limits: Models came in too low on out-of-frame TCR alpha sharing in monozygotic twins. Where out-of-frame alpha sequences were twin-shared, they showed excess low generation probability.

Germline V gene sequence: CDR1 MNHNS, CDR2 SASEGT. The CDR3 is 15 residues long. V lost 6 bases, J lost 0 bases, and 12 bases lay in between. Only healthy Caucasians were included as donors. The cDNA had a unique molecular identifier and a template-switch universal primer site. One entry per CDR3 protein results from TCRdb running MiXCR on the 5' RACE reads. Among fewer than 550,000 distinct CDR3 sequences listed, roughly 15% were seen once. As regards this clonotype: Its matching antigen is unknown.

This sample also belongs to another study, concerning yellow fever vaccine responses in identical twins.

The TCR originated in a woman under 30 in good health. The V call is TRBV6-1, the J call TRBJ1-3; D remains unclear. Sequenced input: CD4+ T cells sorted from blood. Written as DNA, the CDR3 is TGTGCCAGCAGAGCCATCGGGGACTCTGGAAACACCATATATTTT. The encoded protein is CASRAIGDSGNTIYF.